This T cell receptor (beta chain) emerged from a study of blood T cell repertoires in COVID-19. Overall study: Nucleic acid was either cDNA or gDNA, and it came from T cells, B-cell-depleted T cells, or PBMCs.

Authors' methods: Reference gene primer amplification in the assay estimated nucleated cell counts. Sequencing was performed with immunoSEQ multiplex PCR; in TCRdb, only in-frame clones are kept and a portion is missing. D and trimming come from the DNA, and the V and J calls and clone size come from that table. The sample yields under 200,000 clones, 82% seen once. Enrollees, about 18 to 90 years old, lived in approximately 25 US areas. Participants reported their clinical history, and cohort assignment relied on those reports. The CDR3 sequence is 11 residues long. Trimming took off 4 bases at V and 8 bases at J, with 5 bases between the two ends. The germline V gene has CDR1 KGHDR and CDR2 SFDVKD.

The chain employs TRBV24-1 and TRBJ2-1; D not certain. Source material: PBMCs or T cells enriched from blood (not recorded which). The receptor comes from a man over 45 who had recovered from COVID-19. The CDR3: CATSEGYEQFF. The CDR3 DNA sequence: TGTGCCACCAGTGAGGGCTATGAGCAGTTCTTC.